The next 5 T cell receptor beta chains were all read from a single sample in a study of T-cell memory formation after mild COVID-19 (dated by TCRdb to the early 2020s). The library came from 5' RACE. Instrument on record: Illumina NovaSeq 6000. The public reads were run again by TCRdb, first through fastp at Q25 and then through MiXCR, and only productive beta chains were kept. All rows with the same CDR3 protein become a single entry with the most common DNA and genes. The sample table lists approximately 300,000 distinct CDR3 sequences, roughly 15% of them with a count of one. The top ten constitute around 23% of the sample. Material for sequencing was PBMCs or a T cell subset sorted from them (not recorded which). The receptors come from a man aged 18 to 29 who had mild COVID-19 (a few samples of this study predate the infection). The sample titles of this study are shuffled in the database, so cell type and time point are left out; the donor was told from shared clones.

This clonotype showed up many times. The chain recombines TRBV10-3 with TRBJ2-3; D is uncertain. This CDR3 comprises 13 residues. Trimming shortened V by 10 bases and J by 0 bases, and 11 bases separated the two germline ends. Germline V lookup: CDR1 ENHRY, CDR2 SYGVKD. For the CDR3, the DNA is TGTGCCACCCGGACGGAGAGCACAGATACGCAGTATTTT. Its translation is CATRTESTDTQYF.

This clonotype was detected many times. This CDR3 reads CSAPRGGEETQYF. CDR3 coding DNA: TGCAGTGCTCCTAGGGGGGGAGAAGAGACCCAGTACTTC. The rearrangement links TRBV20-1 to TRBJ2-5, with D possibly TRBD2 on 7 matching bases. The germline gives CDR1 DFQATT, CDR2 SNEGSKA (reference sequence). V was clipped by 5 bases and J by 3 bases, with 13 bases between them. The CDR3 covers 13 residues.

V gene TRBV11-1 combines with J gene TRBJ1-1, with a weak D call TRBD1 (5 bases). This CDR3 spans 16 amino acids. The germline gives CDR1 SGHAT, CDR2 FQDESV (reference sequence). V was pared by 2 bases and J by 5 bases, with 18 bases between. In nucleotides, the CDR3 is TGTGCCAGCAGCTTAATGGGTCCCCAGACAGCGACTGAAGCTTTCTTT. Its translation is CASSLMGPQTATEAFF.

This clonotype was counted only a few times. This rearrangement joins TRBV12-3 or TRBV12-4 to TRBJ1-1; D not resolved. V was clipped by 6 bases and J by 5 bases, with 10 bases between them. There are 12 residues in the CDR3. The CDR3 here is CASRWGGTEAFF. CDR3 DNA sequence: TGTGCCAGCAGATGGGGTGGTACTGAAGCTTTCTTT.

The CDR3 sequence is CASSLGPSGGRVGEQFF. The CDR3, as DNA: TGCGCCAGCAGCTTGGGCCCGAGCGGGGGCCGGGTGGGTGAGCAGTTCTTC. The chain is built from TRBV5-1 and TRBJ2-1; 8 bases align to TRBD2. This CDR3 spans 17 amino acids. V lost 0 bases, J lost 9 bases, and 14 bases stayed unmatched. The germline CDR1 and CDR2 sequences are SGHRS and YFSETQ. Based on the CDR3 plus reference TRBV5-1 and TRBJ2-1, the full variable domain is KAGVTQTPRYLIKTRGQQVTLSCSPISGHRSVSWYQQTPGQGLQFLFEYFSETQRNKGNFPGRFSGRQFSNSRSEMNVSTLELGDSALYLCASSLGPSGGRVGEQFFGPGTRLTVL.